This T cell receptor beta chain was found in a study of blood T cell repertoires in COVID-19. Background on the study: COVID-19 samples, acute and convalescent, were from the United States, Italy and Spain. In each case, the material was cDNA or gDNA derived from T cells, B-cell-depleted T cells, or PBMCs.

After removal of 3 bases from V and 4 bases from J, the junction contained 7 bases not matched to a gene. Germline-derived CDR1 and CDR2 are ENHRY and SYGVKD. This CDR3 comprises 16 residues. Methods used by the authors: Cell counts per sample came from amplifying reference gene primers. The protocol was immunoSEQ multiplex PCR, while the TCRdb copy is restricted to in-frame clones and leaves out a portion. V, J and clone size are those of that table, while D and trimming were read from the DNA. The sample consists of around 80,000 clones, about 70% of them appearing once. The rearrangement uses TRBV10-3 and TRBJ2-2, with TRBD1 matching 8 bases. Input material: peripheral blood. This TCR was sampled from a man aged 50 to 60 with active or convalescent COVID-19. The CDR3 DNA reads as TGTGCCATCAGTGACGGACAGGGAGTCCTCACCGGGGAGCTGTTTTTT. Its protein product is CAISDGQGVLTGELFF.